This T cell receptor beta chain was retrieved from a study of blood T cell repertoires in COVID-19. Those enrolled, adults aged about 18 to 89 years, came from about two dozen US areas. TCRdb's copy holds only in-frame clones and misses some; the assay was immunoSEQ multiplex PCR. The sample has 220,000 or so clones; about 90% are singletons. The germline CDR1 and CDR2 sequences are DFQATT and SNEGSKA (reference sequence). Trimming shortened V by 5 bases and J by 11 bases, and 13 bases separated the two germline ends. The CDR3 sequence is 11 residues long. The sequencing sample was made of PBMCs or T cells enriched from blood (not recorded which). V usage is TRBV20-1 and J usage is TRBJ1-5; no definite D call. This TCR came from a man aged 50-60 years who had been exposed to COVID-19. CDR3: CSAGALEAQHF. In nucleotides, the CDR3 is TGCAGTGCTGGCGCTTTAGAGGCCCAGCATTTT.